The source of this TCR beta chain is a study of cytomegalovirus exposure and HLA in healthy donors. The PCR made use of 60 Vbeta and 13 Jbeta primers. Repertoires were generated with immunoSEQ multiplex PCR, while TCRdb's copy carries only in-frame clones and drops some. The sample has about 140,000 clones, approximately 80% seen once. This clone was detected a few times. This CDR3 has 16 residues. Germline assignment: CDR1 MNHNS and CDR2 SASEGT. V shed 1 base and J shed 4 bases, with 14 bases lying between them. Sequenced: PBMCs. The chain carries TRBV6-1 and TRBJ1-3, with D possibly being TRBD1 (6 bases). The TCR comes from a man aged 40-49 years in good health and CMV-seronegative. In nucleotides, the CDR3 is TGTGCCAGCAGTGAAGTGGGCACAGGGTTAGGAAACACCATATATTTT. Translation gives CASSEVGTGLGNTIYF.